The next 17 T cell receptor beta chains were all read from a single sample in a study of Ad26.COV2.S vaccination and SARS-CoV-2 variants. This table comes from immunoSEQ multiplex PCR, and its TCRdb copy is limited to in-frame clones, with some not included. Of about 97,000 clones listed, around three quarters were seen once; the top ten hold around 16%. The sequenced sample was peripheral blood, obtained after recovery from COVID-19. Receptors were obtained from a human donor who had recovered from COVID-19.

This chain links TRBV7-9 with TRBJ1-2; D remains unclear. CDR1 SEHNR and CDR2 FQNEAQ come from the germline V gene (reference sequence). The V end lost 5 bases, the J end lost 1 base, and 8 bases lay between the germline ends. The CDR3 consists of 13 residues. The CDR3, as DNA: TGTGCCAGCAGCCTTAAGAATAACTATGGCTACACCTTC. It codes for CASSLKNNYGYTF.

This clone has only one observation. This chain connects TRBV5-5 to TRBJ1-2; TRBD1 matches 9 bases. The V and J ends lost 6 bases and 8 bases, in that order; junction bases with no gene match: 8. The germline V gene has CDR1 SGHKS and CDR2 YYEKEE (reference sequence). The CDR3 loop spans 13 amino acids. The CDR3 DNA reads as TGTGCCAGCAACACAGGGGGCTCGGGGGGCTACACCTTC. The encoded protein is CASNTGGSGGYTF.

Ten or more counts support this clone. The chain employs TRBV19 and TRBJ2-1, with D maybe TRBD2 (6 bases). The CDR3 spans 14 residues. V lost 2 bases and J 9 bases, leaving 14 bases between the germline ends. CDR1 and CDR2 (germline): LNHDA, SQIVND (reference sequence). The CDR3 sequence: CASSISGLLGEQFF. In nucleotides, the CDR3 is TGTGCCAGTAGTATATCGGGACTCCTAGGTGAGCAGTTCTTC.

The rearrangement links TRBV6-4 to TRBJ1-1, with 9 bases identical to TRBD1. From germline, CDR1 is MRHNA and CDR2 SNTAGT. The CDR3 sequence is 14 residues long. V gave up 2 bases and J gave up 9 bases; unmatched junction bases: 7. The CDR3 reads CASSDVPGTGKAFF. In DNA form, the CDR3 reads TGTGCCAGCAGTGACGTTCCAGGGACAGGGAAAGCTTTCTTT.

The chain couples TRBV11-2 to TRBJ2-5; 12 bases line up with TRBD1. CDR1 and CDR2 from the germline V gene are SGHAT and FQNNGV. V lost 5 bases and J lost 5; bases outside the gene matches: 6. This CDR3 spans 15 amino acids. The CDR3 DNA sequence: TGTGCCAGCAGCCCGGGGACAGGGGGCGTCGAGACCCAGTACTTC. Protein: CASSPGTGGVETQYF.

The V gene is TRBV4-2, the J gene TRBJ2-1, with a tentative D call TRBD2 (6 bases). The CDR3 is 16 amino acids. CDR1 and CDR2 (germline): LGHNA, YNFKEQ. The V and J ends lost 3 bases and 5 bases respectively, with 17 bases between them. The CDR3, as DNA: TGTGCCAGCAGCCAGACTTGGAGCGGGTTTAACAATGAGCAGTTCTTC. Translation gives CASSQTWSGFNNEQFF.

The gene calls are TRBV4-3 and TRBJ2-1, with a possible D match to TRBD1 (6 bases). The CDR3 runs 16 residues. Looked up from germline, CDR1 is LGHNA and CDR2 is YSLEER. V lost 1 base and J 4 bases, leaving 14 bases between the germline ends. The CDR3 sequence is CASSQGLGRGYNEQFF. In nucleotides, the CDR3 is TGCGCCAGCAGCCAAGGGTTGGGCAGGGGATACAATGAGCAGTTCTTC.

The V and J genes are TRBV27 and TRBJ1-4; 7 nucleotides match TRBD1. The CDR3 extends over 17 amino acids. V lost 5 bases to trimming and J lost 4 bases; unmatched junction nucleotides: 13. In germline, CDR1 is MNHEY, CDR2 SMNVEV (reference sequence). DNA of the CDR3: TGTGCCAGCAGTCCAAGAGGGGGCGCGTTCCTTAATGAAAAACTGTTTTTT. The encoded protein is CASSPRGGAFLNEKLFF.

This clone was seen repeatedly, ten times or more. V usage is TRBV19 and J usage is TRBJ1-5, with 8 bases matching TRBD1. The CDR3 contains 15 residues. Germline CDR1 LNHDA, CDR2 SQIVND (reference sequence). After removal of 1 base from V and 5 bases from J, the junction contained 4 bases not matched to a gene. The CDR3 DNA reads TGTGCCAGTAGTATAGGGGGGACAGGCGATCAGCCCCAGCATTTT. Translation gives CASSIGGTGDQPQHF. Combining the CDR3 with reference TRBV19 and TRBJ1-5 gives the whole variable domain DGGITQSPKYLFRKEGQNVTLSCEQNLNHDAMYWYRQDPGQGLRLIYYSQIVNDFQKGDIAEGYSVSREKKESFPLTVTSAQKNPTAFYLCASSIGGTGDQPQHFGDGTRLSIL.

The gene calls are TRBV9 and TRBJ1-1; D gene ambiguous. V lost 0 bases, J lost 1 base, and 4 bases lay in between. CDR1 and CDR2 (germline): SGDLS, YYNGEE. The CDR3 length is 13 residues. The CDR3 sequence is CASSVEENTEAFF. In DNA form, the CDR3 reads TGTGCCAGCAGCGTAGAGGAGAACACTGAAGCTTTCTTT.

Written as DNA, the CDR3 is TGTGCCAGCAGCTTCCCGACAGTCCTTGGGGAAGCTTTCTTT. This translates into CASSFPTVLGEAFF. The V and J genes are TRBV7-9 and TRBJ1-1; tentatively, D is TRBD1 (5 bases). The CDR3 has 14 amino acids. Germline values: CDR1 SEHNR, CDR2 FQNEAQ (reference sequence). V gave up 3 bases and J gave up 8 bases, with 16 bases separating them.

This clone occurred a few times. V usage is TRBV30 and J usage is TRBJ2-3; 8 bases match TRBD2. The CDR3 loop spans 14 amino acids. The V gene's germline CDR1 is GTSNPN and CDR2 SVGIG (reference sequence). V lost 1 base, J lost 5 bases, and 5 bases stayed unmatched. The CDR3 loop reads CAWSASGGGDTQYF. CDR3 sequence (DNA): TGTGCCTGGAGTGCCAGCGGGGGAGGAGATACGCAGTATTTT.

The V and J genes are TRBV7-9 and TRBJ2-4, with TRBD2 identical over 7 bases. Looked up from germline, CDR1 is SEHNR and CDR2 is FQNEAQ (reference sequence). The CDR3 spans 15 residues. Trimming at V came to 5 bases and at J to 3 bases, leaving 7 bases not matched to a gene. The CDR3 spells CASSLTSDYKNIQYF. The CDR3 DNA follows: TGTGCCAGCAGCCTCACTAGCGACTACAAAAACATTCAGTACTTC.

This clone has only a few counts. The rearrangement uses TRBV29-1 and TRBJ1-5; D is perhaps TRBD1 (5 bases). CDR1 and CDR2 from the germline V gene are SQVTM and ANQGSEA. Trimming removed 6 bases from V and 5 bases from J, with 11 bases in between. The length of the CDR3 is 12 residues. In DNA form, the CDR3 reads TGCAGCGTAAGAGACAGCGATCAGCCCCAGCATTTT. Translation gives CSVRDSDQPQHF.

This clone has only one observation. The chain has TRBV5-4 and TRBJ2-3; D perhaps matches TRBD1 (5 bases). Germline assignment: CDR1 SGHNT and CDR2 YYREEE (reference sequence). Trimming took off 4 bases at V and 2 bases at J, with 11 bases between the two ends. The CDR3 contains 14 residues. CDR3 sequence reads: CASSVDRFTDTQYF. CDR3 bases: TGTGCCAGCAGCGTCGACAGATTCACAGATACGCAGTATTTT.

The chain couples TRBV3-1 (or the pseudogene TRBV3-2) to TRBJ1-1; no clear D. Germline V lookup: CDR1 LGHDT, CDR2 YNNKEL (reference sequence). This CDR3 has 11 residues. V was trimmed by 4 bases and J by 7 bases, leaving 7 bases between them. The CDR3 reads CASSRRGEAFF. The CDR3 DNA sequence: TGTGCCAGCAGCCGTCGGGGTGAAGCTTTCTTT.

Here the CDR3 reads CASSAGEVNSPLHF. For the CDR3, the DNA is TGCGCCAGCAGCGCAGGGGAGGTAAATTCACCCCTCCACTTT. V usage is TRBV5-1 and J usage is TRBJ1-6, with D maybe TRBD1 (6 bases). This CDR3 has 14 amino acids. V was cut by 4 bases and J by 7 bases, with 12 bases left in between. Germline lookup yields CDR1 SGHRS and CDR2 YFSETQ.